This T cell receptor (beta chain) stems from a study of T-cell reconstitution after alpha-beta-depleted transplantation in children. Researchers prepared the TCRbeta library using unique molecular identifiers, the study reports. TCRdb used MiXCR to reprocess the PCR reads, holding one entry per CDR3 protein. The sample contains about 240,000 distinct CDR3 sequences, approximately 12% of which appear only once. J gave up 4 bases and V 6 bases, and 7 bases lay outside the gene matches. There are 15 residues in the CDR3. Germline-derived CDR1 and CDR2 are SQVTM and ANQGSEA. This clonotype was seen many times.

The clonotype originates from a human donor who donated a stem cell graft to a child with acute lymphoblastic leukemia. The source material was PBMCs from the stem cell graft donor, sampled from the stem cell graft. The rearrangement joins TRBV29-1 to TRBJ2-5, with TRBD2 matching over 14 bases. CDR3 sequence (DNA): TGCAGCGTGACCGGGACTAGCGGGAGCCGAGAGACCCAGTACTTC. It is translated as CSVTGTSGSRETQYF.